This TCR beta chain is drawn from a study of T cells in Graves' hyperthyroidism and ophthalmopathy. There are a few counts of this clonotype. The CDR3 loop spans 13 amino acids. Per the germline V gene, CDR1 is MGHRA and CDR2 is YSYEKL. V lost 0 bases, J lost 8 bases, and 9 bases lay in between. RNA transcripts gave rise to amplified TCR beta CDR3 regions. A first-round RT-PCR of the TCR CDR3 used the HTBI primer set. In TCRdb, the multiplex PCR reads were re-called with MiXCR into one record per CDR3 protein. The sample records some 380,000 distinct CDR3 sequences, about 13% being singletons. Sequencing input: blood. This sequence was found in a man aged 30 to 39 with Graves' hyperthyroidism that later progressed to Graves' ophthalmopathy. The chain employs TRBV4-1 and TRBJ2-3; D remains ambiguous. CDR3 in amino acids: CASSQDYVSTQYF. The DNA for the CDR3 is TGCGCCAGCAGCCAAGATTACGTGAGTACGCAGTATTTT.